These 11 T cell receptor beta chains came from one sample sequenced in a study of low-dose radiotherapy and immunotherapy resistance in tumors (dated by TCRdb to between 2021 and 2022). The sample's time point, from its label and the paper: before trial treatment. TCRdb shows the sequencer as Illumina HiSeq 2500. Superscript III and a set of TRAV- and TRBV-specific primers were used to synthesize first-strand cDNA, so that both TCRalpha and TCRbeta chains were covered. TCRs were amplified for 15 to 20 PCR cycles with Phusion, using a constant-region primer paired with the adapter attached to the V primers. Using fastp at Q25 and MiXCR, TCRdb reprocessed the public reads and kept productive beta chains. Rows with one shared CDR3 protein collapse into an entry with the most common genes and DNA. In this sample the table shows almost 40,000 distinct CDR3 sequences, roughly 31% of which occur a single time. The top ten clonotypes cover about 3.9% of the sample.

The source material was PBMCs, sampled before treatment. The receptor set was obtained from a male donor with gallbladder cancer.

By sample share, this clonotype is medium-sized. The V and J genes are TRBV5-1 and TRBJ2-7; D unresolved. This CDR3 has 14 residues. Trimming removed 1 base from V and 2 bases from J, with 10 bases in between. Per germline, CDR1 SGHRS and CDR2 YFSETQ. In nucleotides, the CDR3 is TGCGCCAGCAGCTTGATAAAAGGTCCCTACGAGCAGTACTTC. Protein sequence: CASSLIKGPYEQYF.

There are many counts of this clonotype. V is TRBV7-7 and J is TRBJ2-5; D unresolved. Germline values: CDR1 SSHAT, CDR2 FNYEAQ (reference sequence). CDR3 size: 15 residues. V gave up 3 bases and J gave up 5 bases, with 16 bases separating them. As DNA, the CDR3 is TGTGCCAGCAGCTTGGGAAGAGTAGCTAGGGAGACCCAGTACTTC. Its translation: CASSLGRVARETQYF.

This clonotype was detected many times. The chain uses TRBV30 and TRBJ2-7; possible D gene TRBD2, 5 bases. Between the trimmed V and J ends, which lost 4 bases and 0 bases, there was a span of 16 bases. This CDR3 is 15 amino acids long. Germline V gene lookup returns CDR1 GTSNPN and CDR2 SVGIG (reference sequence). CDR3 sequence: CAWIPGGRSSYEQYF. For the CDR3, the DNA is TGTGCCTGGATCCCTGGAGGTCGGAGCTCCTACGAGCAGTACTTC.

This clonotype has ten or more counts. The genes are TRBV29-1 and TRBJ2-7; D assignment may be TRBD1 or TRBD2 (5 bases each). Trimming removed 4 bases at V and 3 bases at J, with 16 bases between. Germline lookup yields CDR1 SQVTM and CDR2 ANQGSEA. The CDR3 has 14 amino acids. The CDR3 DNA reads TGCAGCGTTGCAAAGCCGGGACCCCACTACGAGCAGTACTTC. It specifies CSVAKPGPHYEQYF.

This clonotype is a singleton in its sample. V and J are TRBV5-1 and TRBJ2-1; D perhaps matches TRBD1 (5 bases). Per germline, CDR1 SGHRS and CDR2 YFSETQ. The CDR3 runs 19 residues. Trimming left V 0 bases short and J 2 bases short, with 21 bases between. CDR3 in amino acids: CASSLEGAGPWVAYNEQFF. The CDR3 DNA follows: TGCGCCAGCAGCTTGGAGGGCGCAGGGCCATGGGTCGCCTACAATGAGCAGTTCTTC.

In its sample, this clonotype was seen many times. The chain carries TRBV6-2 or TRBV6-3 and TRBJ2-7; a weak D match, TRBD2 (6 bases). This CDR3 has 15 residues. The germline V and J ends were trimmed by 9 bases and 2 bases, with 20 bases remaining between them. CDR1 is MNHEY, CDR2 SVGEGT, per germline. The CDR3 spells CASLREGGLTYEQYF. The CDR3 bases are TGTGCCAGTCTTCGCGAGGGAGGACTCACCTACGAGCAGTACTTC.

This clonotype has a count of ten or more. The V gene is TRBV12-3 or TRBV12-4, the J gene TRBJ1-2; 8 nucleotides agree with TRBD1. Trimming removed 6 bases from V and 4 bases from J; junction bases left unmatched: 1. CDR3 length: 12 residues. In DNA, the CDR3 is TGTGCCAGCAGAACAGGGGGCTATGGCTACACCTTC. Amino acid sequence: CASRTGGYGYTF.

The CDR3 bases are TGTGCCAGCAGCTTAGTCTTCATAAGCGGGCTCGAACATACGCAGTATTTT. It is translated as CASSLVFISGLEHTQYF. This sequence joins TRBV11-2 and TRBJ2-3, with D perhaps TRBD2 (6 bases). Germline V gene sequence: CDR1 SGHAT, CDR2 FQNNGV. V shed 1 base and J shed 7 bases, with 21 bases lying between them. The CDR3 has 17 amino acids.

This chain links TRBV19 with TRBJ1-6; D gene unclear. From germline, CDR1 is LNHDA and CDR2 SQIVND (reference sequence). This CDR3 is built from 16 residues. Between the trimmed V and J ends, which lost 5 bases and 2 bases, there was a span of 13 bases. The CDR3 sequence: CASSLPGGTYNSPLHF. The CDR3 DNA reads as TGTGCCAGTAGTCTCCCGGGAGGGACCTATAATTCACCCCTCCACTTT.

About this clonotype itself: This likely came from a read error, as a far larger clone is one base away. The chain recombines TRBV12-3 or TRBV12-4 with TRBJ2-7; 8 nucleotides agree with TRBD1. With V trimmed by 1 base and J by 8 bases, 10 bases remained unmatched. There are 15 residues in the CDR3. The CDR3 loop is CASSLGGQVGLQQYF. In DNA, the CDR3 is TGTGCCAGCAGTTTAGGGGGACAGGTCGGACTGCAGCAGTACTTC.

The CDR3: CASSMRFGGRVGETQYF. The CDR3 nucleotides read TGTGCCAGTAGTATGAGATTCGGCGGGAGGGTCGGGGAGACCCAGTACTTC. This rearrangement joins TRBV19 to TRBJ2-5; 9 positions match TRBD2. The CDR3 runs 17 residues. Germline loops: CDR1 LNHDA, CDR2 SQIVND (reference sequence). The J segment lost 5 bases and the V segment lost 3 bases, leaving 13 bases of the junction unmatched.